What follows is one T cell receptor beta chain and its context. Its antigen remains unidentified. This sample was included in a study of OX40 agonist ivuxolimab in advanced cancers. The assay was immunoSEQ multiplex PCR, and TCRdb's table has in-frame clones only and misses some. This table has about 69,000 clones, approximately 81% appearing once. In germline, CDR1 is SGHVS, CDR2 FQNEAQ. This CDR3 region has 15 residues. Trimming removed 2 bases from V and 6 bases from J, with 14 bases in between. General observations from the study: Average numbers of expanded clones were greater in CD8+ T cells than in CD4+.

Sequencing was performed on CD4+ or CD8+ T cells sorted from blood, taken in a trial of the OX40 agonist ivuxolimab. The J gene is TRBJ2-1, the V gene TRBV7-8; no reliable D call. This receptor was identified in an adult with an advanced solid tumor such as melanoma, head and neck, liver or kidney cancer. CDR3 in amino acids: CASSLRWGSSNEQFF. The DNA for the CDR3 is TGTGCCAGCAGCTTAAGGTGGGGAAGCTCCAATGAGCAGTTCTTC.